This entry concerns a single T cell receptor beta chain. The antigen it binds to is not known. Base-call qualities are not available, and no considerably larger clone is one nucleotide away. RNA was extracted using the RNeasy kit, and about 0.45 to 1 ug of the RNA was reverse transcribed with random hexamers. The immunoSEQ multiplex PCR assay, covering 54 Vbeta and 13 Jbeta segments, was used to amplify TCR beta CDR3 regions. PCR amplification bias was corrected using a synthetic template baseline for primer optimization and computational correction. As for the original processing: Reads were annotated to V, D and J genes according to IMGT and were analyzed with immunoSEQ Analyzer, with only productive sequences retained. To calculate clonality, Shannon entropy was normalized by log2 of the number of productive unique sequences and then subtracted from one. For each patient and control, public and private clones were evaluated within the 100 most prevalent clones. A clone was defined as Susac-specific if it was absent from the healthy and MS cohorts, from 1052 published viral clones and from other ImmuneACCESS disease sequences. TCRdb reran the public reads through fastp at Q25 and MiXCR, keeping productive beta chains. Rows with one shared CDR3 protein collapse into an entry with the most common genes and DNA. For this entry, the V and J calls and clone size follow TCRdb and not the study's own pipeline. The sample yields 150,000 to 200,000 distinct CDR3 sequences; 91% were counted once. The top ten hold over 0.075% of the sample.

This entry belongs to a study of CD8 T cells in Susac syndrome (dated by TCRdb to about 2019). General notes on the study: Among the sequenced Susac syndrome patients, six had clinically active disease and 8 or 9 were in clinical remission. Susac syndrome patients were therapy-naive, on corticosteroids (some also receiving IVIg), or on IVIg alone at blood withdrawal. Repertoire sequencing was used to test whether CD8+ T cell activation and differentiation in Susac syndrome was antigen driven.

High-throughput TCR beta sequencing profiled peripheral blood CD8+ and CD4+ T cells from healthy donors, Susac syndrome patients and multiple sclerosis patients. Recently defined diagnostic criteria for definite or probable disease were met by the Susac syndrome patients. Bulk CD8+ and CD4+ T cells were purified magnetically by negative isolation, whereas CD8+ TEMRA cells were enriched by FACS. Blood was collected in EDTA tubes and processed within 24 hours, with PBMCs isolated through density gradient centrifugation. PBMCs destined for TCR sequencing were cryopreserved in liquid nitrogen and later thawed in a 37 °C water bath. A purity of at least 90% was achieved for sorted or isolated CD4+, CD8+ and CD8+ TEMRA cells. CDR1 and CDR2 (KGHDR, SFDVKD) derive from the germline V gene. V is clipped by 11 bases and J by 0 bases, and the sequence between their germline boundaries is 15 bases long. The CDR3 goes from the cysteine to the phenylalanine over 15 residues. The sequence is cut down to CDR3 DNA, 45 bases in frame from base 1.

Here is what the overall study found, with its caveats: The number of individuals in the TCR sequencing and HLA analysis was recognized as being relatively small. The CD4+ T cell repertoire of patients with Susac syndrome showed no detectable clonal expansion.

The sequencing input was CD4+ T cells from PBMCs. The sequence is built from TRBV24-1 and TRBJ2-2, with no confidently assigned D gene. The origin of this receptor is a human donor with Susac syndrome. Read as DNA, the sequence is TGTGCCATCCGTGAAGTGGAACCGAACACCGGGGAGCTGTTTTTT. Protein translation: CAIREVEPNTGELFF.